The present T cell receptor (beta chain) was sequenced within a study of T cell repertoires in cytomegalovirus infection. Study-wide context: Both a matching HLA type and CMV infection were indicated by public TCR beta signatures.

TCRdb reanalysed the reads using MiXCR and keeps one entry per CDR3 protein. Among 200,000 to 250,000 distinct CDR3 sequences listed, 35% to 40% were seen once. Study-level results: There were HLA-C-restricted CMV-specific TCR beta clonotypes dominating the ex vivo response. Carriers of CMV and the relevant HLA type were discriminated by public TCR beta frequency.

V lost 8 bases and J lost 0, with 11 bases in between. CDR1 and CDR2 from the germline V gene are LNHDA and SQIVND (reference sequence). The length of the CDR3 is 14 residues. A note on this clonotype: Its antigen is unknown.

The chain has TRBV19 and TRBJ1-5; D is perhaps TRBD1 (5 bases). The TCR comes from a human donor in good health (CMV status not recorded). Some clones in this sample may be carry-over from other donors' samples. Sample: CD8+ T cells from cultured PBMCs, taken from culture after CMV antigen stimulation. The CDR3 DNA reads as TGTGCCAGTCCCTTGGGGGATAGCAATCAGCCCCAGCATTTT. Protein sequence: CASPLGDSNQPQHF.